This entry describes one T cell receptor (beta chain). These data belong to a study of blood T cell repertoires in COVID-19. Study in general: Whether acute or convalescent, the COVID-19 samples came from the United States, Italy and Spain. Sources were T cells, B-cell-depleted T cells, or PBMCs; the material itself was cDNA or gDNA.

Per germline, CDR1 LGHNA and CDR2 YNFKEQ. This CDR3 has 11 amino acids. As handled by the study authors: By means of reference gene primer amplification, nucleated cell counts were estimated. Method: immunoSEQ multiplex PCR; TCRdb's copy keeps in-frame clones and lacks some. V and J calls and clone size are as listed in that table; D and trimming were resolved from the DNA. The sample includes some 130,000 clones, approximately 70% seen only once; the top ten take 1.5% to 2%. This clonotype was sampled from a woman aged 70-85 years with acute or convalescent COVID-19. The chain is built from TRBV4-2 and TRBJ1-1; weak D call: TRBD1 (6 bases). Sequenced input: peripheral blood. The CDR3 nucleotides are TGTGCGTCCAGGGGGAACACTGAAGCTTTCTTT. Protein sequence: CASRGNTEAFF.